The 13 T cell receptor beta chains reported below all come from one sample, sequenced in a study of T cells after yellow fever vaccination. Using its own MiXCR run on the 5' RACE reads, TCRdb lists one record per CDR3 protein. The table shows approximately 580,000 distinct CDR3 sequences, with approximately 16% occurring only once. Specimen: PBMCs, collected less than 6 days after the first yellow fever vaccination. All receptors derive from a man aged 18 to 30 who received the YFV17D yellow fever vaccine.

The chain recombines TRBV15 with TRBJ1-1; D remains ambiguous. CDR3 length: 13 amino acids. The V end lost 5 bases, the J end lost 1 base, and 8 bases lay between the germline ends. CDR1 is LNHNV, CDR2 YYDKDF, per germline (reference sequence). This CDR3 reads CATSGYPNTEAFF. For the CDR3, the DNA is TGTGCCACCAGCGGGTACCCGAACACTGAAGCTTTCTTT.

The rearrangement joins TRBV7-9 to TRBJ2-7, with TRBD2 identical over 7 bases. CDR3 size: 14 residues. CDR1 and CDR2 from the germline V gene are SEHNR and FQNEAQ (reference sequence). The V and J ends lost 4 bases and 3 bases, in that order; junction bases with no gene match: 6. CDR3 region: CASSWGGVGYEQYV. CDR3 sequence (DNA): TGTGCCAGCAGCTGGGGGGGGGTAGGCTACGAGCAGTACGTC.

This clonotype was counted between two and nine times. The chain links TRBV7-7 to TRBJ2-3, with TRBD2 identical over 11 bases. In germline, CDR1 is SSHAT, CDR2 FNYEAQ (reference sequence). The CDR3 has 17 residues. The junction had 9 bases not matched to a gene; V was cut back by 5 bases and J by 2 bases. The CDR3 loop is CASSPDSGGANTDTQYF. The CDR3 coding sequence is TGTGCCAGCAGCCCGGATAGCGGGGGGGCGAACACAGATACGCAGTATTTT.

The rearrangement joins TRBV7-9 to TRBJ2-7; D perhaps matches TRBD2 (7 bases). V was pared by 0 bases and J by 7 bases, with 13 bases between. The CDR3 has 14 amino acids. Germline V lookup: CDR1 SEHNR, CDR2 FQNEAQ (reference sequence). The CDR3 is CASSLAGGPREQYF. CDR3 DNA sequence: TGTGCCAGCAGCTTAGCGGGGGGGCCTCGGGAGCAGTACTTC.

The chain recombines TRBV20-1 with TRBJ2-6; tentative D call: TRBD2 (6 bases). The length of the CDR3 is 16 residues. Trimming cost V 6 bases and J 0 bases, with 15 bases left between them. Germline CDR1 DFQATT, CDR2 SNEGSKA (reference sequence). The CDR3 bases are TGCAGTGCCCCTAGGGACGGGAGCTCTGGGGCCAACGTCCTGACTTTC. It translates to CSAPRDGSSGANVLTF.

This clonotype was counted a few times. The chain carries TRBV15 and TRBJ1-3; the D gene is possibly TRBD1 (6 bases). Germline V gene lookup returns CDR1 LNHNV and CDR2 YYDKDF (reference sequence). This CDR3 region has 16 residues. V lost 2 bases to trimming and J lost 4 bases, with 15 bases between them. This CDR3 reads CATSRSRTAWGNTIYF. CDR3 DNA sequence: TGTGCCACCAGCAGAAGTAGGACAGCGTGGGGAAACACCATATATTTT.

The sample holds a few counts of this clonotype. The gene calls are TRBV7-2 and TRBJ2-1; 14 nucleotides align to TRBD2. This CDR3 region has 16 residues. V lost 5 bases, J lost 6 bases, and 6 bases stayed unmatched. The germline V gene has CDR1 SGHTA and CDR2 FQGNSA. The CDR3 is CASSHPTSGGANEQFF. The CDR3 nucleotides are TGTGCCAGCAGCCACCCGACTAGCGGGGGGGCCAATGAGCAGTTCTTC.

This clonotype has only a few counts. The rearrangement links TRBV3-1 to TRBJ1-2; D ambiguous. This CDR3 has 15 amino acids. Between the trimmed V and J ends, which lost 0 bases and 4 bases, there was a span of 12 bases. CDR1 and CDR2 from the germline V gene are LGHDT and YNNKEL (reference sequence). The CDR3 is CASSQDRGGLYGYTF. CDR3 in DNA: TGTGCCAGCAGCCAAGATCGAGGAGGACTCTATGGCTACACCTTC.

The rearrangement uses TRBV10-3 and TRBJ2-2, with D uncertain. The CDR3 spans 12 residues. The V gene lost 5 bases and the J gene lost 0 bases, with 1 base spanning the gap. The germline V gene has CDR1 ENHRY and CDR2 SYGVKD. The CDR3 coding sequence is TGTGCCATCAGTCCGAACACCGGGGAGCTGTTTTTT. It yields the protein CAISPNTGELFF.

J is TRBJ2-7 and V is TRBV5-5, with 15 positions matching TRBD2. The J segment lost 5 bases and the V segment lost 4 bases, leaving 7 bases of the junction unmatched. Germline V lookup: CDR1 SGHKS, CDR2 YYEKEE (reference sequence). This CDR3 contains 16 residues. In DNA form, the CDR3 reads TGTGCCAGCAGCCCCAGGACTAGCGGGGGGGCTGACGAGCAGTACGTC. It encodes CASSPRTSGGADEQYV.

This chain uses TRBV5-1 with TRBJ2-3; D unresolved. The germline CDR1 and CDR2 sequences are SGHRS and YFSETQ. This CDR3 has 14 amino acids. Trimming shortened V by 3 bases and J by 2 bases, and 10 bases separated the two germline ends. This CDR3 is CASSSRSPTDTQYF. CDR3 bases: TGCGCCAGCAGCTCGAGGAGCCCCACAGATACGCAGTATTTT.

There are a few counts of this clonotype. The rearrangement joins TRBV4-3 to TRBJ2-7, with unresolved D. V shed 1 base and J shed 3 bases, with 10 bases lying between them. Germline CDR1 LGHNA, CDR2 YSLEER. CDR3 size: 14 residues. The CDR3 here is CASSQGMGVYEQYF. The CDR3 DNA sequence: TGCGCCAGCAGCCAAGGTATGGGCGTCTACGAGCAGTACTTC.

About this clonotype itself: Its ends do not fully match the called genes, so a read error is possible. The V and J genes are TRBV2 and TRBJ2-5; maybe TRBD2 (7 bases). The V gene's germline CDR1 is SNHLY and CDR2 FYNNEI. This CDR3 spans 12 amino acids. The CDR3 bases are TGTGCCAGCAGCCTCCGGGGGGCCTGGGATCTTTTC. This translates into CASSLRGAWDLF.